These 5 T cell receptor beta chains originate from one sample sequenced in a study of response to subunit inactivated influenza vaccine. TCRdb fed the RT-PCR reads into MiXCR, producing one record per CDR3 protein. This sample has about 830,000 distinct CDR3 sequences; around 18% occur once, and the top ten carry approximately 10%. The starting material was PBMCs from blood, obtained roughly 5 days after vaccination. All receptors come from a middle-aged man who received an inactivated influenza vaccine.

As to this clonotype: This clone may be a read error of a much larger clone one base away. The chain is built from TRBV20-1 and TRBJ2-1; tentative D call: TRBD1 (5 bases). Per germline, CDR1 DFQATT and CDR2 SNEGSKA (reference sequence). This CDR3 spans 17 amino acids. Trimming took 1 base from V and 0 from J, leaving 16 bases between them. CDR3 residues: CSARGLYRTRSYNEQFF. The CDR3 coding sequence is TGCAGTGCTAGAGGTCTTTACAGGACGCGCTCCTACAATGAGCAGTTCTTC.

CDR3 bases: TGCAGTGCTAGAGATTCGCTTCGCACAGATACGCAGTATTTT. Protein: CSARDSLRTDTQYF. The V call is TRBV20-1, the J call TRBJ2-3; D unresolved. The length of the CDR3 is 14 residues. Germline CDR1 reads DFQATT; CDR2 reads SNEGSKA (reference sequence). Deletions cut 0 bases from V and 1 base from J, with 8 bases between.

The V and J genes are TRBV28 and TRBJ2-7, with 9 bases aligning to TRBD2. This CDR3 is 15 amino acids long. V was clipped by 6 bases and J by 6 bases; unmatched bases: 12. Looked up from germline, CDR1 is MDHEN and CDR2 is SYDVKM. The CDR3 spells CASRVSPLTSGEQYF. The CDR3 bases are TGTGCCAGCAGAGTTTCGCCCCTGACTAGCGGCGAGCAGTACTTC.

The chain is built from TRBV28 and TRBJ2-7, with 8 positions matching TRBD1. The CDR3 is 17 amino acids. After removal of 4 bases from V and 0 bases from J, the junction contained 11 bases not matched to a gene. Germline V gene sequence: CDR1 MDHEN, CDR2 SYDVKM. The CDR3: CASSSSRTGPPSYEQYF. CDR3 DNA: TGTGCCAGCAGTTCCTCGCGGACAGGGCCCCCCTCCTACGAGCAGTACTTC.

This clonotype has only a few counts. The gene calls are TRBV20-1 and TRBJ2-5; weak D call: TRBD1 (6 bases). CDR3 length equals 13 residues. Trimming removed 6 bases from V and 1 base from J, with 12 bases in between. From germline, CDR1 is DFQATT and CDR2 SNEGSKA (reference sequence). CDR3 protein: CSAPHRAQETQYF. For the CDR3, the DNA is TGCAGTGCCCCCCACAGGGCCCAAGAGACCCAGTACTTC.